This record looks at one T cell receptor (beta chain) sequence and its context. This clonotype appeared many times. Its cognate antigen has yet to be identified. Base-call qualities are not available, and no considerably larger clone is one nucleotide away. V loses 4 bases, J loses 5 bases, and the germline ends lie 9 bases apart. The CDR3, from cysteine to phenylalanine, totals 13 residues. This entry keeps only the CDR3 DNA: 39 bases, framed from base 1. From the germline V gene (reference sequence), CDR1 is MNHNY and CDR2 is SVGAGI. These data are taken from a study of HIV-infected patients and healthy controls (TCRdb year 2014). Library method: 5' RACE. The instrument given in TCRdb is Illumina MiSeq. TCRdb trimmed public reads at Q25 via fastp, called clones via MiXCR and kept in-frame beta chains. Merged by CDR3 protein, the rows form single entries marked with the most common genes and DNA. Counted in this sample were 70,000 or so distinct CDR3 sequences; less than 20% of them appeared once. Approximately 6% of the sample belongs to the ten largest clones.

Sequencing was performed on CD4+ T cells from blood. The rearranged chain carries TRBV6-6 and TRBJ1-5, with the D gene not confidently named. The receptor comes from a human donor in good health. The CDR3: CASSSQAYQPQHF. At the DNA level, the sequence is TGTGCCAGCAGTTCGCAGGCGTATCAGCCCCAGCATTTT.